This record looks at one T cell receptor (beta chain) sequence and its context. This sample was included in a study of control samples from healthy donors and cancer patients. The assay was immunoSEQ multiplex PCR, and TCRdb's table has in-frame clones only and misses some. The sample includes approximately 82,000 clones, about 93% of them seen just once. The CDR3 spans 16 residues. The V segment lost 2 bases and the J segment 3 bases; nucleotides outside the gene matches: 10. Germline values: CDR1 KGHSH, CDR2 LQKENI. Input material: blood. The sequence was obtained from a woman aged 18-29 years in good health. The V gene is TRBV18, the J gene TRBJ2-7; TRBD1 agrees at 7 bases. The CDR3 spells CASSPIRDSPGYEQYF. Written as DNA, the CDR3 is TGTGCCAGCTCACCAATCCGGGACAGCCCGGGCTACGAGCAGTACTTC.